These 2 T cell receptor beta chains were sequenced from one sample in a study of T cells after yellow fever vaccination (dated by TCRdb to the late 2010s). The library was obtained by 5' RACE. Sequenced using an Illumina NovaSeq 6000. TCRdb's own reprocessing of the public reads used fastp at Q25 and MiXCR and kept productive beta chains. Each CDR3 protein gets just one entry, which takes the most common genes and DNA from the rows behind it. The sample table holds about 320,000 distinct CDR3 sequences, of which over 3.5% were seen once. The ten biggest clones cover approximately 19% of the sample. Interpreted using the paper, the treatment or condition label stands for: live attenuated yellow fever vaccine strain. The sequencing here drew on PBMCs, taken 15 days after the yellow fever booster vaccination. Receptors originate from a man aged 18 to 35 who received the YFV17D yellow fever vaccine.

This clonotype has a count of ten or more. The V gene is TRBV7-9, the J gene TRBJ1-5, with D perhaps matching TRBD1 (6 bases). This CDR3 region has 12 residues. With 5 bases removed from V and 7 bases from J, the gap between germline ends came to 9 bases. Germline assignment: CDR1 SEHNR and CDR2 FQNEAQ (reference sequence). CDR3 sequence (DNA): TGTGCCAGCAGCCCCAGGGGACAGCCCCAGCATTTT. Encoded protein: CASSPRGQPQHF.

This clonotype was counted many times. This chain links TRBV12-3 or TRBV12-4 with TRBJ2-5, with TRBD2 matching 9 bases. The CDR3 sequence is 13 residues long. With 5 bases clipped from V and 5 bases from J, the junction kept 3 bases outside the gene matches. CDR3 nucleotide sequence: TGTGCCAGCAGTCGTAGCGGGGGTGAGACCCAGTACTTC. Translating it yields CASSRSGGETQYF.